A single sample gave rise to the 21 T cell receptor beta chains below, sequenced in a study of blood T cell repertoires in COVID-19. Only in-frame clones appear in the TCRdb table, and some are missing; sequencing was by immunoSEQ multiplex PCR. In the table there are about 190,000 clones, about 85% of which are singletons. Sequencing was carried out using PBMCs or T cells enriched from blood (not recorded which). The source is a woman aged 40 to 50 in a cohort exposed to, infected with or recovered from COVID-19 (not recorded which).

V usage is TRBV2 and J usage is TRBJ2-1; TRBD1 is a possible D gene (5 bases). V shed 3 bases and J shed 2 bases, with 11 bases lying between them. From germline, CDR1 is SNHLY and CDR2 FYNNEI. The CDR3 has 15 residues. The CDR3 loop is CASSEFKGTYNEQFF. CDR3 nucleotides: TGTGCCAGCAGTGAGTTCAAGGGGACCTACAATGAGCAGTTCTTC.

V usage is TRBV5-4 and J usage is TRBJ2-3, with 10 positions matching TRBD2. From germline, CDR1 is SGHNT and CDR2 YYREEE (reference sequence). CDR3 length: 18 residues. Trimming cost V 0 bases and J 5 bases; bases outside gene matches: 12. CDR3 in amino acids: CASSLDLAGAPFGDTQYF. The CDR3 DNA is TGTGCCAGCAGCTTGGACCTAGCGGGAGCCCCTTTTGGAGATACGCAGTATTTT.

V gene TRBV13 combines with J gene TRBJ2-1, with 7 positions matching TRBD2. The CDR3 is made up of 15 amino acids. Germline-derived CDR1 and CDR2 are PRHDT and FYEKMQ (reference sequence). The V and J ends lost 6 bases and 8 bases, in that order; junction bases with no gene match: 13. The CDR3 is CASSGRSGVFHEQFF. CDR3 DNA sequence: TGTGCCAGCAGTGGTAGGAGCGGGGTTTTCCATGAGCAGTTCTTC.

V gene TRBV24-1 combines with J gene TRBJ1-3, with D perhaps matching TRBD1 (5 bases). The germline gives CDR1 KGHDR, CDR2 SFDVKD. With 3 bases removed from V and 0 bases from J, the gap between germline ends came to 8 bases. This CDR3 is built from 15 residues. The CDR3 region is CATSDPDSSGNTIYF. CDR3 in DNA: TGTGCCACCAGTGATCCCGACAGCTCTGGAAACACCATATATTTT.

The CDR3: CASSYTGSGYTF. Here the CDR3 DNA reads TGTGCCAGCAGTTACACAGGGTCAGGCTACACCTTC. The chain couples TRBV6-6 to TRBJ1-2; D possibly corresponds to TRBD1 (6 bases). This CDR3 comprises 12 residues. V was cut by 2 bases and J by 8 bases, with 9 bases left in between. Germline loops: CDR1 MNHNY, CDR2 SVGAGI (reference sequence).

The CDR3 region is CASSYSDSTRYGYTF. The CDR3 coding sequence is TGTGCCAGCAGTTACTCGGACTCTACTCGCTATGGCTACACCTTC. V and J are TRBV6-5 and TRBJ1-2; D gene uncertain. The CDR3 length is 15 residues. Germline V CDR1 and CDR2: MNHEY, SVGAGI. The V and J ends lost 0 bases and 4 bases respectively, with 12 bases between them.

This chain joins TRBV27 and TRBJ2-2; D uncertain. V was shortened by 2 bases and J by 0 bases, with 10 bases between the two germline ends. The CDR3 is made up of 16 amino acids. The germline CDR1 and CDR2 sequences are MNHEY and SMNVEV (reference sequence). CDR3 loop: CASSLLLPSNTGELFF. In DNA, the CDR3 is TGTGCCAGCAGTTTACTCCTCCCTTCGAACACCGGGGAGCTGTTTTTT.

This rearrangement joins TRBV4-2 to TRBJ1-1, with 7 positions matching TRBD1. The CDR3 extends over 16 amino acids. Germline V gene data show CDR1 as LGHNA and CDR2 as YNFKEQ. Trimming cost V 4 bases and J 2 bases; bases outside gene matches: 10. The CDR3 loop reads CASSRETTGPNTEAFF. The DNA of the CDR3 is TGTGCCAGCAGCCGGGAAACGACAGGGCCCAACACTGAAGCTTTCTTT.

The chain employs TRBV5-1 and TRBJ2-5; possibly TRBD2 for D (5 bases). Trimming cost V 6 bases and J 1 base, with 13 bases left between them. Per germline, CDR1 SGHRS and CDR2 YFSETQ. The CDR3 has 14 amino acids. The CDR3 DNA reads TGCGCCAGCACCAATACCCGGGGCCAAGAGACCCAGTACTTC. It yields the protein CASTNTRGQETQYF.

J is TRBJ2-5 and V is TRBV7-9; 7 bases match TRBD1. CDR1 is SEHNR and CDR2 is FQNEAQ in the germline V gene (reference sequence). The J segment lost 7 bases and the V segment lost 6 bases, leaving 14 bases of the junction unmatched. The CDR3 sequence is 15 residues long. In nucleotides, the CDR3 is TGTGCCAGCAGTTTAACCCAGGGGGATTTTGGGACCCAGTACTTC. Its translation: CASSLTQGDFGTQYF.

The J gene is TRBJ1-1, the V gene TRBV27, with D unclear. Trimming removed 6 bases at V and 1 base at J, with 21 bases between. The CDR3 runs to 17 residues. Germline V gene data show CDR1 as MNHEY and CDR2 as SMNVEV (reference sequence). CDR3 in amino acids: CASSPGVREVANTEAFF. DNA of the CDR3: TGTGCCAGCAGCCCCGGGGTGAGAGAAGTAGCGAACACTGAAGCTTTCTTT.

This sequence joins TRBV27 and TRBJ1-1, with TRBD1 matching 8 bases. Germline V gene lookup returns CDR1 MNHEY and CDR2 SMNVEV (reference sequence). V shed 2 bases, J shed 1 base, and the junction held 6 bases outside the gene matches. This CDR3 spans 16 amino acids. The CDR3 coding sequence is TGTGCCAGCAGTTTAACTGTGACAGGGGCGAACACTGAAGCTTTCTTT. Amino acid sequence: CASSLTVTGANTEAFF.

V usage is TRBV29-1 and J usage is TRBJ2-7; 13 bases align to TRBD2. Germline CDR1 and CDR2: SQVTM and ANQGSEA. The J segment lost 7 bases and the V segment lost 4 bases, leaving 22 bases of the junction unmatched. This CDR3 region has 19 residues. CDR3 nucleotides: TGCAGCGTTGGGAGACAGGGGGGACTAGCGGGACCCTCAACTCAGGAGCAGTACTTC. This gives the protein CSVGRQGGLAGPSTQEQYF.

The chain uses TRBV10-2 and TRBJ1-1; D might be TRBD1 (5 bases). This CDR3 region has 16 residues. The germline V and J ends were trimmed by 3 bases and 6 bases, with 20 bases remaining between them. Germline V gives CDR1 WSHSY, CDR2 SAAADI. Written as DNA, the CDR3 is TGCGCCAGCAGTGATCGGGACGGGAGCGAGGGTTCTGAAGCTTTCTTT. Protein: CASSDRDGSEGSEAFF.

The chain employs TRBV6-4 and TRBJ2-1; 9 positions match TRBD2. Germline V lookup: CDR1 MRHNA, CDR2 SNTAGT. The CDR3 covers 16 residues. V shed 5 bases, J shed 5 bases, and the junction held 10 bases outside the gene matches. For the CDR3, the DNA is TGTGCCAGCAGTCCTTTAGCGGGGGAAGGGCACAATGAGCAGTTCTTC. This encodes CASSPLAGEGHNEQFF.

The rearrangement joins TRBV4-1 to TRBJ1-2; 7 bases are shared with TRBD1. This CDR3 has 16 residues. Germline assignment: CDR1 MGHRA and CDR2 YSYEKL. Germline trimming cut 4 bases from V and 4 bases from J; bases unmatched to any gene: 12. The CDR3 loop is CASSRSGTDGVYGYTF. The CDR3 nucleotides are TGCGCCAGCAGCCGTTCTGGGACAGATGGGGTCTATGGCTACACCTTC.

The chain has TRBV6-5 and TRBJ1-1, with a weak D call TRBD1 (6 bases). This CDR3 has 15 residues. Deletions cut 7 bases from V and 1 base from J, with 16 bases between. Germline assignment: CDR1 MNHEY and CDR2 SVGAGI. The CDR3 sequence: CASTLSDRSNTEAFF. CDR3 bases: TGTGCCAGCACCTTATCGGACAGATCGAACACTGAAGCTTTCTTT.

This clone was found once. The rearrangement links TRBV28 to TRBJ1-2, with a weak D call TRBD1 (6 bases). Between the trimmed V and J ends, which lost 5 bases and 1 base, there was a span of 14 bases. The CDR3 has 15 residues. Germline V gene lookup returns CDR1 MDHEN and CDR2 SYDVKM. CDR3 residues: CASSTGTRFNYGYTF. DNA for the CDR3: TGTGCCAGCAGTACCGGGACACGGTTTAACTATGGCTACACCTTC.

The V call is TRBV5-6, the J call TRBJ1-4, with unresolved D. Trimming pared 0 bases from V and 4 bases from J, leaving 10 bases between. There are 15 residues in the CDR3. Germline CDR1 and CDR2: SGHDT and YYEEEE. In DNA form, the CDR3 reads TGTGCCAGCAGCTTGGGATTCAGGTTTAATGAAAAACTGTTTTTT. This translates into CASSLGFRFNEKLFF. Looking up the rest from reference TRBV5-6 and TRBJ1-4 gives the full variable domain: DAGVTQSPTHLIKTRGQQVTLRCSPKSGHDTVSWYQQALGQGPQFIFQYYEEEERQRGNFPDRFSGHQFPNYSSELNVNALLLGDSALYLCASSLGFRFNEKLFFGSGTQLSVL.

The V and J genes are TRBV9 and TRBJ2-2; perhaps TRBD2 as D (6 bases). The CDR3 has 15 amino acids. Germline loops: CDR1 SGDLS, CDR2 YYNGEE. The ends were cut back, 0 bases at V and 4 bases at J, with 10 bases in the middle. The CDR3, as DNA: TGTGCCAGCAGCGTAGGGGGGACTTTCACCGGGGAGCTGTTTTTT. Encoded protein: CASSVGGTFTGELFF.

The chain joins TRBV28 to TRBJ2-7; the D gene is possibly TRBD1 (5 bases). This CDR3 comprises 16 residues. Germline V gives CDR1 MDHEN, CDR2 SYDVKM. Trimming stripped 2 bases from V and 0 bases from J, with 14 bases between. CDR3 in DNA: TGTGCCAGCAGTTTAGGAATAGGGGAAGGCTCCTACGAGCAGTACTTC. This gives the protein CASSLGIGEGSYEQYF. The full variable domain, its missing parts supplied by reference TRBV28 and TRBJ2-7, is DVKVTQSSRYLVKRTGEKVFLECVQDMDHENMFWYRQDPGLGLRLIYFSYDVKMKEKGDIPEGYSVSREKKERFSLILESASTNQTSMYLCASSLGIGEGSYEQYFGPGTRLTVT.